This TCR beta chain was recorded in a study of T-cell reconstitution after alpha-beta-depleted transplantation in children. This clonotype appeared once. Preparation of the TCRbeta library used unique molecular identifiers. TCRdb passed the PCR reads through MiXCR, listing each CDR3 protein once. The repertoire consists of about 400,000 distinct CDR3 sequences, with 10% to 15% occurring once and the leading ten covering about 4%. CDR3 length: 13 residues. Germline CDR1 is LNHDA and CDR2 is SQIVND (reference sequence). The germline V and J ends were trimmed by 4 bases and 6 bases, with 10 bases remaining between them.

The rearrangement joins TRBV19 to TRBJ1-5; no reliable D call. The sequencing here drew on PBMCs, taken from the stem cell graft. This receptor was obtained from a human donor who donated a stem cell graft to a child with Fanconi anemia. CDR3 bases: TGTGCCAGTAGTAACAGTAATGTTCAGCCCCAGCATTTT. It is translated as CASSNSNVQPQHF.